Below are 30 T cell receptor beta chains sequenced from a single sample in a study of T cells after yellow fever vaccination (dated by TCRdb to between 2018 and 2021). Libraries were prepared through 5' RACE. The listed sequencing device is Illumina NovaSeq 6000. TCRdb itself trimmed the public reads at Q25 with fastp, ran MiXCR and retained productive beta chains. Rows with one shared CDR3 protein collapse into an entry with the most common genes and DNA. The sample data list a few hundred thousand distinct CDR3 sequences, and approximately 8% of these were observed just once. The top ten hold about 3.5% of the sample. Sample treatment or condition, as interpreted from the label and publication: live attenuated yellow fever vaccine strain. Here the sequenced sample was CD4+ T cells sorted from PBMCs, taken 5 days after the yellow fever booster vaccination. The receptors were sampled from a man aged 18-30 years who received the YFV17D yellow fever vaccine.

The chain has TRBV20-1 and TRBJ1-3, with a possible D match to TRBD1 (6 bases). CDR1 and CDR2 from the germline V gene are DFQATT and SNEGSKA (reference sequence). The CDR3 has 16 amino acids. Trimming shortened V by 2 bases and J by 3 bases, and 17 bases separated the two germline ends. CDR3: CSARPPGGGGGNTIYF. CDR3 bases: TGCAGTGCTAGACCTCCTGGGGGCGGGGGTGGAAACACCATATATTTT.

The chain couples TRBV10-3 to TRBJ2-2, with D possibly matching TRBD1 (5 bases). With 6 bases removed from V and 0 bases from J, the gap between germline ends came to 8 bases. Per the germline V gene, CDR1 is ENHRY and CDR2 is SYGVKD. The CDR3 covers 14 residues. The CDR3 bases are TGTGCCATCAGACAGGCCGCGAACACCGGGGAGCTGTTTTTT. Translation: CAIRQAANTGELFF.

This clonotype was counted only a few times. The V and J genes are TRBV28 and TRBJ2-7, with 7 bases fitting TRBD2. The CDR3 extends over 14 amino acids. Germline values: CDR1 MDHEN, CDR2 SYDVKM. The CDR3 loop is CASSWGGRPGAKSV. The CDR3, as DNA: TGTGCCAGCAGTTGGGGGGGGAGACCCGGTGCCAAGAGCGTC.

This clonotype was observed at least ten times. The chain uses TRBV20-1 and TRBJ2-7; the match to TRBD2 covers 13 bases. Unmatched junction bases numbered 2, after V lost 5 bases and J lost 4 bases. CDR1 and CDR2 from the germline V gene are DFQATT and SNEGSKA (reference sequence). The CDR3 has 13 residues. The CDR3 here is CSAPGLAGYEQYF. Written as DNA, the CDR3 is TGCAGTGCTCCGGGACTAGCGGGGTACGAGCAGTACTTC.

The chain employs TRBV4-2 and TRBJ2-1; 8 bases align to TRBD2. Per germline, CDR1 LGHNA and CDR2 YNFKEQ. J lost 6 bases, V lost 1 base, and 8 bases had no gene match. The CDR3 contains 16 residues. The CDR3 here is CASSQGVGGASNEQFF. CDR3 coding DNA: TGTGCCAGCAGCCAAGGGGTCGGGGGGGCCTCCAATGAGCAGTTCTTC.

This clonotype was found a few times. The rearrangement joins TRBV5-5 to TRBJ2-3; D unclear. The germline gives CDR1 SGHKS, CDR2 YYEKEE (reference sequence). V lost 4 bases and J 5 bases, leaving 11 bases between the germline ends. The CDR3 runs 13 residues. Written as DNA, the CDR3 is TGTGCCAGCAGCCGAGCCTTTGGAGATACGCAGTATTTT. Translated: CASSRAFGDTQYF.

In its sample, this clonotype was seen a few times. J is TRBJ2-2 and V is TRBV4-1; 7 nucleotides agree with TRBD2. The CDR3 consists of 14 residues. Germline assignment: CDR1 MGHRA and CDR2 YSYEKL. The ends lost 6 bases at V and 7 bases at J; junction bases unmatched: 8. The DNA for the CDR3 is TGCGCCAGCAGGGGGACGCGGGGGAGCGGGGAGCTGTTTTTT. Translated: CASRGTRGSGELFF.

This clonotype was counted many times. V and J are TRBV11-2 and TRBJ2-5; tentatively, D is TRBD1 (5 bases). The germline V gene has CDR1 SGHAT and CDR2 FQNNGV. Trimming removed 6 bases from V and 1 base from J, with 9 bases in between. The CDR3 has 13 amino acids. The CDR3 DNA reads TGTGCCAGCAGTGAACAGGTCCAAGAGACCCAGTACTTC. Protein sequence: CASSEQVQETQYF.

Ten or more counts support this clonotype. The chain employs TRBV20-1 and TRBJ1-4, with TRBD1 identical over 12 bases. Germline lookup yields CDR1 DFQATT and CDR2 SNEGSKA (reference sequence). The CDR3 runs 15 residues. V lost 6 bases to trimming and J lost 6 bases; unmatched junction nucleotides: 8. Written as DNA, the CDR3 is TGCAGTGCCCAACTGGGGACAGGGGGCGATGAAAAACTGTTTTTT. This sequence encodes CSAQLGTGGDEKLFF.

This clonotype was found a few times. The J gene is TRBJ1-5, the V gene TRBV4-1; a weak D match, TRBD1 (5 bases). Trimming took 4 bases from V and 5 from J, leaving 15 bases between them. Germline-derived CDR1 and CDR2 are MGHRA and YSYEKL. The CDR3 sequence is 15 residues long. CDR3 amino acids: CASSPSWGGDQPQHF. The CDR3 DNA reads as TGCGCCAGCAGCCCATCGTGGGGGGGGGATCAGCCCCAGCATTTT.

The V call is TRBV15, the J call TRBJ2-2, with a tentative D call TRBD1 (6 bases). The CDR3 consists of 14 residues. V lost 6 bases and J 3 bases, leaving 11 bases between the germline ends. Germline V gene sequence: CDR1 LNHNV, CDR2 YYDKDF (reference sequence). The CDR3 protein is CATRRGTDTGELFF. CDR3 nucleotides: TGTGCCACCAGAAGGGGGACGGACACCGGGGAGCTGTTTTTT.

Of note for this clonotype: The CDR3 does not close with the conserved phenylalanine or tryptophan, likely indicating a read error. The CDR3 coding sequence is TGTGCCAGCAGTTTCTGGATGGGGGAGACCCAGTACATC. This gives the protein CASSFWMGETQYI. The J gene is TRBJ2-5, the V gene TRBV12-3 or TRBV12-4; D not certain. Trimming cost V 3 bases and J 5 bases, with 10 bases left between them. CDR3 length equals 13 residues.

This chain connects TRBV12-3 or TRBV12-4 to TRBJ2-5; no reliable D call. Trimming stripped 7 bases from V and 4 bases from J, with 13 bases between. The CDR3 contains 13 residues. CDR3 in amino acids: CASTPGVVETQYF. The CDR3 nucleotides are TGTGCCAGCACCCCTGGGGTAGTAGAGACCCAGTACTTC.

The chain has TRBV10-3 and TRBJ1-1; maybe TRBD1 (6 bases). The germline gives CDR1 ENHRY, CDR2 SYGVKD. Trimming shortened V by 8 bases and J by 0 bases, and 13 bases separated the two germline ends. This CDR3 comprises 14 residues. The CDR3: CAIAEGGMNTEAFF. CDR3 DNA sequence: TGTGCCATCGCTGAAGGGGGGATGAACACTGAAGCTTTCTTT.

The CDR3: CASSTSQDRSYGYTF. In DNA, the CDR3 is TGCGCCAGCAGCACCTCTCAGGACAGGTCCTATGGCTACACCTTC. The chain is built from TRBV5-1 and TRBJ1-2, with 7 bases aligning to TRBD1. V lost 4 bases and J lost 4; bases outside the gene matches: 10. The V gene's germline CDR1 is SGHRS and CDR2 YFSETQ. The CDR3 has 15 residues.

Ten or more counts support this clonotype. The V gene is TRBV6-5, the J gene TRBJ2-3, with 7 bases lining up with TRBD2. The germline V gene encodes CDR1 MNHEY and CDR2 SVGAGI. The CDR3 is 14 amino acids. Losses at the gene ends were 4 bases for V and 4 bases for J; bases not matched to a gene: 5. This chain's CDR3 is CASSWRGLPDTQYF. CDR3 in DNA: TGTGCCAGCAGTTGGCGGGGGTTACCAGATACGCAGTATTTT.

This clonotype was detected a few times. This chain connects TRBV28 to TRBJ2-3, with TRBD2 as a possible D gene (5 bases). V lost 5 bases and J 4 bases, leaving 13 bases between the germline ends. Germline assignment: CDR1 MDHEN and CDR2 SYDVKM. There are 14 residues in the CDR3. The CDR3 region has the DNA TGTGCCAGCAGTCCAAACACGAGGGCAGATACGCAGTATTTT. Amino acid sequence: CASSPNTRADTQYF.

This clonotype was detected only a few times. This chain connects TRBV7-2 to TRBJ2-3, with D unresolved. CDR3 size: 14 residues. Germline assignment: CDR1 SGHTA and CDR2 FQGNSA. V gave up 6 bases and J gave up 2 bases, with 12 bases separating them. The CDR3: CASRIRAVTDTQYF. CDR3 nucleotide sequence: TGTGCCAGCAGGATACGGGCCGTCACAGATACGCAGTATTTT.

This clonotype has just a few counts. The CDR3 nucleotides are TGTGCCAGCAGCTCGAGGACAGGGTCCACTGAAGCTTTCTTT. Amino acid sequence: CASSSRTGSTEAFF. The chain links TRBV11-1 to TRBJ1-1; TRBD1 matches at 8 bases. In germline, CDR1 is SGHAT, CDR2 FQDESV (reference sequence). The CDR3 is 14 amino acids. Trimming at V came to 4 bases and at J to 4 bases, leaving 5 bases not matched to a gene.

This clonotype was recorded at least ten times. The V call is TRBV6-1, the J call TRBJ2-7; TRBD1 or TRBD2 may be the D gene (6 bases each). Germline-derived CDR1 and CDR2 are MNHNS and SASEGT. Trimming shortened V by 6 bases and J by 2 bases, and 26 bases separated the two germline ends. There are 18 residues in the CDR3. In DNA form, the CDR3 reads TGTGCCAGCAGGTACCTTGACGGAGGGGGGACCTTGCCCTACGAGCAGTACGTC. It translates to CASRYLDGGGTLPYEQYV.

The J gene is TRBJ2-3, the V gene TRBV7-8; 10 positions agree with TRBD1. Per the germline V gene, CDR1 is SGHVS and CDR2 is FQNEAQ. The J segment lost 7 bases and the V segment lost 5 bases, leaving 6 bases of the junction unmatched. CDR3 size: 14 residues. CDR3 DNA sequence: TGTGCCAGCAGCGCGGACAGGGGGAAAAATACGCAGTATTTT. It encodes CASSADRGKNTQYF.

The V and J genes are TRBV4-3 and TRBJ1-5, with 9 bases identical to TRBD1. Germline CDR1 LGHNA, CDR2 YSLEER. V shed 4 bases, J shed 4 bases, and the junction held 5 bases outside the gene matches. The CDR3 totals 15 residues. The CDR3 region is CASSPGTGWNQPQHF. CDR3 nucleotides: TGCGCCAGCAGCCCCGGGACAGGGTGGAATCAGCCCCAGCATTTT.

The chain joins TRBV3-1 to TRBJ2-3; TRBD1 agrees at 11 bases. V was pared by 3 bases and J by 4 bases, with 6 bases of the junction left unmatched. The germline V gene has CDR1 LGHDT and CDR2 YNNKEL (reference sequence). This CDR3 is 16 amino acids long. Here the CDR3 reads CASSHPGTGGADTQYF. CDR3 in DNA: TGTGCCAGCAGCCATCCCGGGACAGGGGGAGCAGATACGCAGTATTTT.

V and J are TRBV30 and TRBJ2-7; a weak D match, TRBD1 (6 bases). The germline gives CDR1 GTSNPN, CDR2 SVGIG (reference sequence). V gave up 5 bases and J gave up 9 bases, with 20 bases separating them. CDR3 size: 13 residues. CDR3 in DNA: TGTGCCTGGTCAAGGTCTACAGGGAAACGGCAGTACTTC. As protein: CAWSRSTGKRQYF.

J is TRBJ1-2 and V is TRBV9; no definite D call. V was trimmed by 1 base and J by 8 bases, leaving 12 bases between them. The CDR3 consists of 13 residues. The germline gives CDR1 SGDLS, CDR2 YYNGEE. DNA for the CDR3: TGTGCCAGCAGCGTATCGGAGCCTTACGGCTACACCTTC. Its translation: CASSVSEPYGYTF.

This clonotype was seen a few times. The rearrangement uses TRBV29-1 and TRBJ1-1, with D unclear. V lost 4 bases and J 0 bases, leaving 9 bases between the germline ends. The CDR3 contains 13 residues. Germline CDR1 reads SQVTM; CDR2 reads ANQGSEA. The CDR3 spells CSVATLLNTEAFF. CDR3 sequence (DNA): TGCAGCGTTGCTACTCTATTGAACACTGAAGCTTTCTTT.

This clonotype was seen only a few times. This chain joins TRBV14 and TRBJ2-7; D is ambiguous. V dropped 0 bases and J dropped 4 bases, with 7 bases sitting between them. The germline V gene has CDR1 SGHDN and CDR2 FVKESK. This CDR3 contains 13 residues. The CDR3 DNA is TGTGCCAGCAGCCAAGATGAGGTGTACGAGCAGTACGTC. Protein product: CASSQDEVYEQYV.

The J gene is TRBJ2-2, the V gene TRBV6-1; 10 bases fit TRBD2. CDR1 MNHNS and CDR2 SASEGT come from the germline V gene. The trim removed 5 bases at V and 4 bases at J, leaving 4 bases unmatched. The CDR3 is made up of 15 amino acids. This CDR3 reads CASSSGGAGTGELFF. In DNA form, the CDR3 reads TGTGCCAGCAGTAGCGGGGGGGCCGGCACCGGGGAGCTGTTTTTT.

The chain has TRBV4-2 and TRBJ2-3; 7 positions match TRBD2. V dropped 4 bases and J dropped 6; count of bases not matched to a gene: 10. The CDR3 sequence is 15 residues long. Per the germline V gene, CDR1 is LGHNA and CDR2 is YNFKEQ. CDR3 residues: CASSLLVAGVDTQYF. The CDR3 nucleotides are TGTGCCAGCAGCCTCCTGGTTGCGGGGGTTGATACGCAGTATTTT.

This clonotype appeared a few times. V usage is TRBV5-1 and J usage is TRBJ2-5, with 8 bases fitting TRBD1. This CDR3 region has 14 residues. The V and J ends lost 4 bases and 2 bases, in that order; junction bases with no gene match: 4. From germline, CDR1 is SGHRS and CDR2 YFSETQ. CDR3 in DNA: TGCGCCAGCAGCCCAGGGGGCCGTCAAGAGACCCAGTACTTC. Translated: CASSPGGRQETQYF.